This T cell receptor beta chain derives from a study of T cell responses to AZD1222 COVID-19 vaccine. Germline V gene lookup returns CDR1 LGHDT and CDR2 YNNKEL (reference sequence). V was cut by 5 bases and J by 1 base, with 6 bases left in between. The CDR3 has 12 amino acids. General study results and limits: Regions left unmutated in variants are reportedly the target of nearly half of spike-specific TCRs.

Assay used: immunoSEQ multiplex PCR; TCRdb lists only in-frame clones, some missing. Here the sample spans around 120,000 clones, under 85% being singletons. As to this clone: Its antigen remains unknown.

The gene calls are TRBV3-1 (or the pseudogene TRBV3-2) and TRBJ2-7; D unresolved. The specimen comprised peripheral blood, sampled on day 0 of AZD1222 vaccination. The TCR sequence derives from an adult in good health. The CDR3 protein is CASSSRSYEQYF. The CDR3 DNA is TGTGCCAGCAGCTCCCGGTCCTACGAGCAGTACTTC.